This paragraph reports one TCR beta chain. Its target is unknown. The data stem from a study of post-analysis software for immune sequencing data. Findings of the study overall: TRBV segments more frequent in patients than in controls numbered several and included TRBV5-6, TRBV5-1 and TRBV20-1.

CDR3 size: 13 residues. Trimming left V 0 bases short and J 7 bases short, with 10 bases between. Germline lookup yields CDR1 MGHRA and CDR2 YSYEKL. cDNA libraries for TCR beta contained unique molecular identifiers. Once 1 to 10 million T cells were used, approximately 470,000 cDNA molecules resulted. MiXCR, run by TCRdb on the PCR reads, gives a single entry per CDR3 protein. The table includes about 540,000 distinct CDR3 sequences, roughly 34% detected once. Sequences were obtained from blood. This rearrangement joins TRBV4-1 to TRBJ2-7; the D is unclear. The sequence was collected from a girl under 18 with multiple sclerosis. The CDR3 nucleotides are TGCGCCAGCAGCCAAGACCCCCGGCGGGAGCAGTACTTC. Translation: CASSQDPRREQYF.